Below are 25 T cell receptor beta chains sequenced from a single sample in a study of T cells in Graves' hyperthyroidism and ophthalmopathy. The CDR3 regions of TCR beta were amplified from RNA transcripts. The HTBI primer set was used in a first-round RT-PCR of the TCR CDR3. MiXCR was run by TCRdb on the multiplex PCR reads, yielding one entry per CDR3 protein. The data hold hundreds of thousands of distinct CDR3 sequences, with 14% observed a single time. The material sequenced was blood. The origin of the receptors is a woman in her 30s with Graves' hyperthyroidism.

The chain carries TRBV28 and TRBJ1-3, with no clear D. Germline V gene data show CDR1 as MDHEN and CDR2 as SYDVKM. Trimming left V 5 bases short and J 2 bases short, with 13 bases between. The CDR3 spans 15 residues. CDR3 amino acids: CASSPVRATGNTIYF. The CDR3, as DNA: TGTGCCAGCAGTCCAGTGAGGGCTACTGGAAACACCATATATTTT.

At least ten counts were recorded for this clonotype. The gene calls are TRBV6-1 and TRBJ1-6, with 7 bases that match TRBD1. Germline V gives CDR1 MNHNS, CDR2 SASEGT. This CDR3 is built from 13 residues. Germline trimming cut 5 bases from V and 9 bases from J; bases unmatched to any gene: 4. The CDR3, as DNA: TGTGCCAGCAGTAACAGGGGTAGTTCACCCCTCCACTTT. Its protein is CASSNRGSSPLHF.

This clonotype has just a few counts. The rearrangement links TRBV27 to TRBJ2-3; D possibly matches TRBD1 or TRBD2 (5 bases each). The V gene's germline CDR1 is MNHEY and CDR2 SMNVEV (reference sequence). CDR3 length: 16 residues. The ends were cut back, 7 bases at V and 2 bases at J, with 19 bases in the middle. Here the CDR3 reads CASNSRFRGDTDTQYF. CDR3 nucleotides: TGTGCCAGCAACTCAAGGTTCCGGGGCGACACAGATACGCAGTATTTT.

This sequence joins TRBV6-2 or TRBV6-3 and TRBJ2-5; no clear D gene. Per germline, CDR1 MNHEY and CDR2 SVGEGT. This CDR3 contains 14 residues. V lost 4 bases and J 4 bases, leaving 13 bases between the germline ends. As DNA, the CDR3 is TGTGCCAGCAGTTTTCGAACCCAAGGAGAGACCCAGTACTTC. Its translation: CASSFRTQGETQYF.

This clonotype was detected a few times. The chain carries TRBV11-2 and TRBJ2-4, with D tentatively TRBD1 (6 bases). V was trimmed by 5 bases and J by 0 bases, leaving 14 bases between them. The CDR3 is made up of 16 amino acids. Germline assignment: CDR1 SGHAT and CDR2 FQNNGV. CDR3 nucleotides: TGTGCCAGCAGCAAAGGACAGAACTTAGCCAAAAACATTCAGTACTTC. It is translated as CASSKGQNLAKNIQYF. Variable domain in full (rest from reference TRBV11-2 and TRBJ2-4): EAGVAQSPRYKIIEKRQSVAFWCNPISGHATLYWYQQILGQGPKLLIQFQNNGVVDDSQLPKDRFSAERLKGVDSTLKIQPAKLEDSAVYLCASSKGQNLAKNIQYFGAGTRLSVL.

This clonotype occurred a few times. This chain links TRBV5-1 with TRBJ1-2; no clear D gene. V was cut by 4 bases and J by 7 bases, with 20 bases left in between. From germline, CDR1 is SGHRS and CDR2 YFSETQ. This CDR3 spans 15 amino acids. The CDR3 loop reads CASSITVGSLGGYTF. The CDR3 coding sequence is TGCGCCAGCAGCATCACGGTTGGCAGCCTAGGTGGCTACACCTTC.

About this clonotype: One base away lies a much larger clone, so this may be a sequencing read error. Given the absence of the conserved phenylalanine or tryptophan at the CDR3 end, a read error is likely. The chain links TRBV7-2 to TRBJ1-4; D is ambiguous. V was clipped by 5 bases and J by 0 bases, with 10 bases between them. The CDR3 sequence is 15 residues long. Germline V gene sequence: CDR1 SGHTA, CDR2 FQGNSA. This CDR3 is CASSRTSATNEKLFI. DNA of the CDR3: TGTGCCAGCAGCAGGACCTCTGCAACTAATGAAAAACTGTTTATT.

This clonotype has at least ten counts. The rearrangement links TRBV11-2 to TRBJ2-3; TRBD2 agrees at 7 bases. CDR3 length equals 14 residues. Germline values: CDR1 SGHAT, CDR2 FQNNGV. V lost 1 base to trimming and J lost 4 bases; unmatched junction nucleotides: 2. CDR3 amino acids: CASSLAGGSDTQYF. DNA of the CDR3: TGTGCCAGCAGCTTAGCGGGAGGATCAGATACGCAGTATTTT. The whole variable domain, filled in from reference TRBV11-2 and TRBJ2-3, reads EAGVAQSPRYKIIEKRQSVAFWCNPISGHATLYWYQQILGQGPKLLIQFQNNGVVDDSQLPKDRFSAERLKGVDSTLKIQPAKLEDSAVYLCASSLAGGSDTQYFGPGTRLTVL.

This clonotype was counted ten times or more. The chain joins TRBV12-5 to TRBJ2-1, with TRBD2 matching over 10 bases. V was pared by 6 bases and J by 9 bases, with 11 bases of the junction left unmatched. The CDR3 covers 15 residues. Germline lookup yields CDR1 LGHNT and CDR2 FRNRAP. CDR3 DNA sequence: TGTGCTAGTGGAATCAGCGGGAGGGGGGGCACTGAGCAGTTCTTC. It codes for CASGISGRGGTEQFF.

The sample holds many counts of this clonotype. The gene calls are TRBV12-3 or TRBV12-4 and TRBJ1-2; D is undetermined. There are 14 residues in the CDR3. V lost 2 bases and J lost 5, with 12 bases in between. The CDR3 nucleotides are TGTGCCAGCAGTTTAAGTGGGTTCAGTTATGGCTACACCTTC. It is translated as CASSLSGFSYGYTF.

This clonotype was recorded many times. The CDR3 loop is CASGPGLPHSYEQYF. The CDR3, as DNA: TGTGCCAGCGGACCCGGGCTACCGCACTCCTACGAGCAGTACTTC. This chain links TRBV6-1 with TRBJ2-7; D unresolved. CDR3 length: 15 amino acids. Deletions cut 8 bases from V and 0 bases from J, with 17 bases between. Germline-derived CDR1 and CDR2 are MNHNS and SASEGT.

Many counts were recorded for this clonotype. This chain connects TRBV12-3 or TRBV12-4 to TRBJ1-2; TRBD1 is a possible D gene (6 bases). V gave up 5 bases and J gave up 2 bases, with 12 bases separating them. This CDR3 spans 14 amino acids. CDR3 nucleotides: TGTGCCAGCAGTCCAGGAGGGGGAAACTATGGCTACACCTTC. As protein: CASSPGGGNYGYTF.

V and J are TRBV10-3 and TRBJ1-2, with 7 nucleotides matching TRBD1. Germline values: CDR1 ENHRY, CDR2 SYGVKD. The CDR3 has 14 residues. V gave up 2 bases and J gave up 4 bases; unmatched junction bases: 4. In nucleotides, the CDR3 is TGTGCCATCAGTGAGGACAGGGAGGTCTATGGCTACACCTTC. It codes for CAISEDREVYGYTF.

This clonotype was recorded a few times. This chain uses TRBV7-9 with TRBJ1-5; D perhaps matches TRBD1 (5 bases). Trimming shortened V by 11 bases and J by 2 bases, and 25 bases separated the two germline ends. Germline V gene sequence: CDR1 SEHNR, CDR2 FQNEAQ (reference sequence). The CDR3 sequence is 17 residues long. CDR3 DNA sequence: TGTGCCCTCAAGGGGCCAGGGCCCAGCCAAGGCAATCAGCCCCAGCATTTT. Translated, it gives CALKGPGPSQGNQPQHF.

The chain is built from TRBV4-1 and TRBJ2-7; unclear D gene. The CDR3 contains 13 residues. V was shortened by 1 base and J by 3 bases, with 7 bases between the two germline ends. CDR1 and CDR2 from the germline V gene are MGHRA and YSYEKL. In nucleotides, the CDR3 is TGCGCCAGCAGCCAAGGGCCCTTCTACGAGCAGTACTTC. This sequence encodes CASSQGPFYEQYF.

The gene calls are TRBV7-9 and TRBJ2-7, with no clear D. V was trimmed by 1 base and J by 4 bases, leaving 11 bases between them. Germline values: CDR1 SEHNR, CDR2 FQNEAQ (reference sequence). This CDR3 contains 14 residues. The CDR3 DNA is TGTGCCAGCAGCTTAGAAGCAGCAATTTACGAGCAGTACTTC. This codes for CASSLEAAIYEQYF.

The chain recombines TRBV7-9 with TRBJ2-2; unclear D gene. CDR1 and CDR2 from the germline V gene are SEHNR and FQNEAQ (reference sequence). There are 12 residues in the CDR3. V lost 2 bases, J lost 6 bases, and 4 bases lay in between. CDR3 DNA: TGTGCCAGCAGCTTAAAGTCCGGGGAGCTGTTTTTT. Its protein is CASSLKSGELFF.

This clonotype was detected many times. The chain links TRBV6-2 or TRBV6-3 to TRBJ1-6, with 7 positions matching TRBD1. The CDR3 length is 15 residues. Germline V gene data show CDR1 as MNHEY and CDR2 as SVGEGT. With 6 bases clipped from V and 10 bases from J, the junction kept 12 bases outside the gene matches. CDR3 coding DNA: TGTGCCAGCAGCCCTGGGACAGTAACAACGTCACCCCTCCACTTT. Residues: CASSPGTVTTSPLHF.

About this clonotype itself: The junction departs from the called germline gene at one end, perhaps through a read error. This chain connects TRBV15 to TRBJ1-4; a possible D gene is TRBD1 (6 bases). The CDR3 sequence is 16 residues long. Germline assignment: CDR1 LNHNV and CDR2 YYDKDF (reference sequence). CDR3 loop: CATSRDFGGGGERLFF. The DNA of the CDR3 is TGTGCCACCAGCAGAGATTTTGGGGGCGGCGGGGAAAGACTGTTTTTT.

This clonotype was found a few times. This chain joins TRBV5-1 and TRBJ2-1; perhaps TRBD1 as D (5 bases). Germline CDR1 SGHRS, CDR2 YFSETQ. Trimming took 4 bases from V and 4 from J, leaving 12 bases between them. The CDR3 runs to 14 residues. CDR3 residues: CASSPRAGYNEQFF. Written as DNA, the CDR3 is TGCGCCAGCAGCCCTAGGGCAGGGTACAATGAGCAGTTCTTC.

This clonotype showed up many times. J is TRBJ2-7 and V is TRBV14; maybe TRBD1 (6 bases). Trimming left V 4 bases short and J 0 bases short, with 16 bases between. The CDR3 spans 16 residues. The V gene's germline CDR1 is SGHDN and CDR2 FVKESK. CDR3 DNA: TGTGCCAGCAGCCGACGTGGAGGACAGAGCTCCTACGAGCAGTACTTC. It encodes CASSRRGGQSSYEQYF.

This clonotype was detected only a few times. CDR3 DNA sequence: TGTGCCAGCAGCTCGACCGGGACTAGCGCCTACGAGCAGTACTTC. Its protein product is CASSSTGTSAYEQYF. The V and J genes are TRBV7-9 and TRBJ2-7, with TRBD2 matching 10 bases. Germline trimming cut 4 bases from V and 2 bases from J; bases unmatched to any gene: 5. The CDR3 length is 15 residues. In germline, CDR1 is SEHNR, CDR2 FQNEAQ (reference sequence). The whole variable domain, remainder taken from reference TRBV7-9 and TRBJ2-7, is DTGVSQNPRHKITKRGQNVTFRCDPISEHNRLYWYRQTLGQGPEFLTYFQNEAQLEKSRLLSDRFSAERPKGSFSTLEIQRTEQGDSAMYLCASSSTGTSAYEQYFGPGTRLTVT.

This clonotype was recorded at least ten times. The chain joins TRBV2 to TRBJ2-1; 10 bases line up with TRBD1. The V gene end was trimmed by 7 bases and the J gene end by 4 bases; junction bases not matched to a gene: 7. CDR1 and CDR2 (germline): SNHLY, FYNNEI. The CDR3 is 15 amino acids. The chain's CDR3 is CASTGRDRGYNEQFF. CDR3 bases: TGTGCCAGCACTGGGAGGGACAGGGGATACAATGAGCAGTTCTTC.

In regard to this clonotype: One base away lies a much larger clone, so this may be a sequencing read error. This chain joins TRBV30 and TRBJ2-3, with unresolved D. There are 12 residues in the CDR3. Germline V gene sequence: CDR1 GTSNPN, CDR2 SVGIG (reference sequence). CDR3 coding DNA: TGTGCCTGGGACCCGAACACAGATACGCAGTGTTTT. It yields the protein CAWDPNTDTQCF.

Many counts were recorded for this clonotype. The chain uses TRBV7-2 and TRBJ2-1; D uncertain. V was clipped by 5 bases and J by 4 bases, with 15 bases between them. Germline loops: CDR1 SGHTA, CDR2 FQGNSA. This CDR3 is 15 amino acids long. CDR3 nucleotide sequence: TGTGCCAGCAGCCCCTCCTCCCCCCTTTACAATGAGCAGTTCTTC. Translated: CASSPSSPLYNEQFF.